Given below is one T cell receptor beta chain in context. Antigen unknown. Primers: 60 Vbeta forward and 13 Jbeta reverse. Using immunoSEQ multiplex PCR, the repertoire was profiled, and TCRdb retains in-frame clones only, with some absent. The sample has around 170,000 clones, approximately 80% seen once; the top ten hold approximately 0.55%. The data were taken from a study of cytomegalovirus exposure and HLA in healthy donors. Study-level background: Earlier work reported some 110 million unique TCR beta sequences from about 180 million T cells. Broader study findings: The study dropped some indistinguishable V segments, TRBV6-2 and TRBV6-3 among them. Under in vitro conditions, a few CMV-associated chains were confirmed as specific for CMV antigens.

V lost 0 bases and J 5 bases, leaving 14 bases between the germline ends. The CDR3 extends over 15 amino acids. Germline CDR1 is SGHNT and CDR2 is YYREEE (reference sequence). The sample was PBMCs. This receptor was obtained from a woman between 45 and 65 years old in good health and CMV-seronegative. V gene TRBV5-4 combines with J gene TRBJ2-5; D remains ambiguous. The DNA of the CDR3 is TGTGCCAGCAGCTTGGAACTGGTTGGTCCGGAGACCCAGTACTTC. It is translated as CASSLELVGPETQYF.